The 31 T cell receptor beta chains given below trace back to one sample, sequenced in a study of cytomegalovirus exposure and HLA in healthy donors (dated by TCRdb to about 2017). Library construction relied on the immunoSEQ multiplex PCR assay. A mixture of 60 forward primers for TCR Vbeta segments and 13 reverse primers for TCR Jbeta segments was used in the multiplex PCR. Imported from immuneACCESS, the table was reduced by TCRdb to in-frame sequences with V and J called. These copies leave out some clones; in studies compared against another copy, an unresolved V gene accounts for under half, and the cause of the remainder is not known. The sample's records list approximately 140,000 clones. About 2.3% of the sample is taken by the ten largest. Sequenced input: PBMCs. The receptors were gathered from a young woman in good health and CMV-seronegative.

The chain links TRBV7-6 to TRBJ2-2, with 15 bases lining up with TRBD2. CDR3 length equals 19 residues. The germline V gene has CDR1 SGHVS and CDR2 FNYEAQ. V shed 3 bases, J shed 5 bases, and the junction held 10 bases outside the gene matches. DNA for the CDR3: TGTGCCAGCAGCTTTGGACTAGCGGGAGGGCTTATGGGAACCGGGGAGCTGTTTTTT. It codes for CASSFGLAGGLMGTGELFF.

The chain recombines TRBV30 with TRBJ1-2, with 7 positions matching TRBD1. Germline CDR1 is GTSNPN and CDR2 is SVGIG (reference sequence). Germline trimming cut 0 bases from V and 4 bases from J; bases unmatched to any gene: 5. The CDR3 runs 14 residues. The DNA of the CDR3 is TGTGCCTGGAGTGTAGGGACAGTGGGCTATGGCTACACCTTC. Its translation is CAWSVGTVGYGYTF.

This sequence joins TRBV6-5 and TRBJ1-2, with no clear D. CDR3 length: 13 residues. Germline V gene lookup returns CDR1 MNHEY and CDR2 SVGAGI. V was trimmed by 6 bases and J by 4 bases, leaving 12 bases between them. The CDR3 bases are TGTGCCAGCAGCGACTCTTCCACCTATGGCTACACCTTC. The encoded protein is CASSDSSTYGYTF.

The CDR3 reads CASRRTSGSRNEQFF. DNA for the CDR3: TGTGCCAGCAGGAGGACTAGCGGGAGTAGGAATGAGCAGTTCTTC. The chain employs TRBV7-2 and TRBJ2-1; TRBD2 matches 13 bases. This CDR3 contains 15 residues. The germline V gene encodes CDR1 SGHTA and CDR2 FQGNSA. Unmatched junction bases numbered 6, after V lost 6 bases and J lost 7 bases.

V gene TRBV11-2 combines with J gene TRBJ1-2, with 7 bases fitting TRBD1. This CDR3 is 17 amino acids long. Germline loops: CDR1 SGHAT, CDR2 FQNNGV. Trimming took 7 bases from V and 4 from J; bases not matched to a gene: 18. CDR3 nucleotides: TGTGCCAGCAACTTCCCCCCAGGACGACAGGGATCCTATGGCTACACCTTC. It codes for CASNFPPGRQGSYGYTF. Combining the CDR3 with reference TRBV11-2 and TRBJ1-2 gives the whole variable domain EAGVAQSPRYKIIEKRQSVAFWCNPISGHATLYWYQQILGQGPKLLIQFQNNGVVDDSQLPKDRFSAERLKGVDSTLKIQPAKLEDSAVYLCASNFPPGRQGSYGYTFGSGTRLTVV.

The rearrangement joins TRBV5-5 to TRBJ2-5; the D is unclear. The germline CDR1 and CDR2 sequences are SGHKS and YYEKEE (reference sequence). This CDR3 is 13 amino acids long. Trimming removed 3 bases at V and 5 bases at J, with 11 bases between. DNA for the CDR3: TGTGCCAGCAGCTGGGCCCATCGCGAGACCCAGTACTTC. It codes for CASSWAHRETQYF.

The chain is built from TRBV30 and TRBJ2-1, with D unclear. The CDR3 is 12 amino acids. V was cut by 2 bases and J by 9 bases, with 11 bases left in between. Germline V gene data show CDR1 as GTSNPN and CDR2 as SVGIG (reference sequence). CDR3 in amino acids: CAWSLVGREQFF. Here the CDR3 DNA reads TGTGCCTGGAGTCTTGTGGGCCGTGAGCAGTTCTTC.

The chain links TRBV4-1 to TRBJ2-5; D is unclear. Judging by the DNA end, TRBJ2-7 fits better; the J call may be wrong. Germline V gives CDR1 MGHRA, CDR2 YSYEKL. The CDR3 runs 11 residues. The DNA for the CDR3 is TGCGCCAGCAGCCACGTCGCCGAGCAGTACTTC. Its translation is CASSHVAEQYF.

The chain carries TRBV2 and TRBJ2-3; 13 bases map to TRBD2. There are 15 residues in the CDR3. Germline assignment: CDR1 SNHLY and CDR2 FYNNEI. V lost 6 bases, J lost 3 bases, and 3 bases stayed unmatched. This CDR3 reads CASSRTSGRTDTQYF. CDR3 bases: TGTGCCAGCAGCCGGACTAGCGGGAGAACAGATACGCAGTATTTT.

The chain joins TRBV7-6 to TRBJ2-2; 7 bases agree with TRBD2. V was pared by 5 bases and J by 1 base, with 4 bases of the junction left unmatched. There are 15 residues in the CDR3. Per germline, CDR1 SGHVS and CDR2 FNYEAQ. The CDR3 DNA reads TGTGCCAGCAGCAACATAGCGGGGAACACCGGGGAGCTGTTTTTT. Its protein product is CASSNIAGNTGELFF.

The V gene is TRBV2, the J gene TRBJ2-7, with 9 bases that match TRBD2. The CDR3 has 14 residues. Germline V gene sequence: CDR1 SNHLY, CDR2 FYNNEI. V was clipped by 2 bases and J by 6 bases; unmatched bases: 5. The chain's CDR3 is CASSELAGIGEQYV. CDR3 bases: TGTGCCAGCAGTGAACTAGCGGGAATTGGCGAGCAGTACGTC.

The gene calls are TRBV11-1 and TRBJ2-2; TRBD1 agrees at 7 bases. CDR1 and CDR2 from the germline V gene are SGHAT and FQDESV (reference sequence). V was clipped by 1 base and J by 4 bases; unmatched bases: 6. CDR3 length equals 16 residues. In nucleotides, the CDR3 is TGTGCCAGCAGCTTAGAGTCCGGGACAGCCACCGGGGAGCTGTTTTTT. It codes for CASSLESGTATGELFF.

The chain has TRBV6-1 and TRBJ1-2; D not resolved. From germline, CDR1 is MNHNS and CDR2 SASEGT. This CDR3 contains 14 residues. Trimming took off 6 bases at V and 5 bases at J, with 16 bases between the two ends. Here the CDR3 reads CASSAVVGGYGYTF. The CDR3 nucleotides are TGTGCCAGCAGCGCGGTAGTAGGAGGGTATGGCTACACCTTC.

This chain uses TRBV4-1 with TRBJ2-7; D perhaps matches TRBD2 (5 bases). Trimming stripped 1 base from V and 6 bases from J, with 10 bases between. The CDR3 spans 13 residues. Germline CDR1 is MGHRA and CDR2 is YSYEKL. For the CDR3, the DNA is TGCGCCAGCAGCCAAGTCGGGGAGCGCGAGCAGTACTTC. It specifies CASSQVGEREQYF.

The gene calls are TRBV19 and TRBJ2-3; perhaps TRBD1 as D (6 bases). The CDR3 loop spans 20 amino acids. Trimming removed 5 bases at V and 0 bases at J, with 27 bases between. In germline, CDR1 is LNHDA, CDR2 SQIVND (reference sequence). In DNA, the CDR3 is TGTGCCAGTAGTGAAACAGGGCCCAGGGCCTTGACTTCTAGCACAGATACGCAGTATTTT. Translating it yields CASSETGPRALTSSTDTQYF.

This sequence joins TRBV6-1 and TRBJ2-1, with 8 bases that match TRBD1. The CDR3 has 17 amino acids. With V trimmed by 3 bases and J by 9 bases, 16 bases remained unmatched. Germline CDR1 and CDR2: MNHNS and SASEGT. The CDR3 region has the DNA TGTGCCAGCAGTGACCCCACTAACCGGACAGGGCTGGGTGAGCAGTTCTTC. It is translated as CASSDPTNRTGLGEQFF.

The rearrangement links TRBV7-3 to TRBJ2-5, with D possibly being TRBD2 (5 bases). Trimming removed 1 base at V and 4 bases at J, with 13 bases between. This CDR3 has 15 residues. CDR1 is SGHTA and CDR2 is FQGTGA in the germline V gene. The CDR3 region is CASSLNSGSRETQYF. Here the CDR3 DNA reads TGTGCCAGCAGCTTAAACTCGGGGTCAAGAGAGACCCAGTACTTC.

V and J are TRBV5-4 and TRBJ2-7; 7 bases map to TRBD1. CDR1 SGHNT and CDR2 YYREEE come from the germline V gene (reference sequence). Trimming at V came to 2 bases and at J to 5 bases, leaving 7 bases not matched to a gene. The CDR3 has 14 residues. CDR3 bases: TGTGCCAGCAGCTTCGACAGGGCTGCCCACGAGCAGTACGTC. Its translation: CASSFDRAAHEQYV.

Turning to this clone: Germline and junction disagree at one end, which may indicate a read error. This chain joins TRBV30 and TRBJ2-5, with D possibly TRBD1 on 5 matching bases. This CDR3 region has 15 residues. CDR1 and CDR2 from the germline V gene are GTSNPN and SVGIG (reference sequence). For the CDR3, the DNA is TGTGCCTGGAGTGTGGGGCTAACTCTTCAAGAGGCCCAGTACTTC. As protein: CAWSVGLTLQEAQYF. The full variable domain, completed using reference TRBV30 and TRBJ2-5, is SQTIHQWPATLVQPVGSPLSLECTVEGTSNPNLYWYRQAAGRGLQLLFYSVGIGQISSEVPQNLSASRPQDRQFILSSKKLLLSDSGFYLCAWSVGLTLQEAQYFGPGTRLLVL.

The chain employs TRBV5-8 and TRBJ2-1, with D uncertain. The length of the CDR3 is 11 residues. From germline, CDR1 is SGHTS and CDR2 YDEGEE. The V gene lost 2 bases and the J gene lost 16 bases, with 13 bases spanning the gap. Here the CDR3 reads CASSFSASYFF. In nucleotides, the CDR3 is TGTGCCAGCAGCTTTTCGGCTAGTTATTTCTTC.

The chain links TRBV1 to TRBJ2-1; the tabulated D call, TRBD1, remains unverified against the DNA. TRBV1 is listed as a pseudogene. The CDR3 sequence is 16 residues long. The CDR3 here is CTSSQVGTGFLNEQFF. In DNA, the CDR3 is TGCACCAGCAGCCAAGTGGGGACAGGGTTCCTCAATGAGCAGTTCTTC.

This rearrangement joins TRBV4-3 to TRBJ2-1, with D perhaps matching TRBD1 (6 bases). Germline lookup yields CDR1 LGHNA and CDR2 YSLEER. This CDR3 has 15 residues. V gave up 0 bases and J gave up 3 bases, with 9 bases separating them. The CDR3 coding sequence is TGCGCCAGCAGCCAAGATGGGGACAACTACAATGAGCAGTTCTTC. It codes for CASSQDGDNYNEQFF.

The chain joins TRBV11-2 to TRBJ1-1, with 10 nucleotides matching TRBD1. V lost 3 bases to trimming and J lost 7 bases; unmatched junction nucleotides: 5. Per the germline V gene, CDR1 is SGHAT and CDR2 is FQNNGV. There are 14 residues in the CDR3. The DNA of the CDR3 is TGTGCCAGCAGCTTCGACAGGGGGCAGGTTGAAGCTTTCTTT. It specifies CASSFDRGQVEAFF.

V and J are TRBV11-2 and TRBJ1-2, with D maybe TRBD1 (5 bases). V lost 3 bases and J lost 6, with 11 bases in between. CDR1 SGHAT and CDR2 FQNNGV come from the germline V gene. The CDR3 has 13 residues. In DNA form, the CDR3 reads TGTGCCAGCAGCTTTCCGGGGGTAGATGGCTACACCTTC. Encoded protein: CASSFPGVDGYTF.

CDR3 nucleotide sequence: TGTGCCAGCAGTTACTCAAACGGTTACTATGGCTACACCTTC. Its translation is CASSYSNGYYGYTF. The rearrangement uses TRBV6-5 and TRBJ1-2; D call uncertain. Germline values: CDR1 MNHEY, CDR2 SVGAGI. V gave up 0 bases and J gave up 3 bases, with 8 bases separating them. This CDR3 has 14 amino acids.

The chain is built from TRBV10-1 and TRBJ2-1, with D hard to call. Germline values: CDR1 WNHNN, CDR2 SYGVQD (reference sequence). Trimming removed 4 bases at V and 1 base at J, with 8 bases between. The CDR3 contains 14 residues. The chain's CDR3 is CASSVGESYNEQFF. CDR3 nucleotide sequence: TGCGCCAGCAGTGTCGGTGAGTCCTACAATGAGCAGTTCTTC.

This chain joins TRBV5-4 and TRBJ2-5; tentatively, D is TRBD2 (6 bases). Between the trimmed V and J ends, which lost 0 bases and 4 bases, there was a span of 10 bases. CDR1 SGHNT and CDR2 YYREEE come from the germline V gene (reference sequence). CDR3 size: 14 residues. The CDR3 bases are TGTGCCAGCAGCTTGGTTCTCGGGGGAGAGACCCAGTACTTC. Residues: CASSLVLGGETQYF.

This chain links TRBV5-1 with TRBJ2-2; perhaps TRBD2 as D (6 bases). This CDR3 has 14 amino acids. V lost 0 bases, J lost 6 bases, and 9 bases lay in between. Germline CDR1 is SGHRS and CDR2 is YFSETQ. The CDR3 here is CASSLDPGAGELFF. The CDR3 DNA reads TGCGCCAGCAGCTTGGACCCGGGGGCCGGGGAGCTGTTTTTT.

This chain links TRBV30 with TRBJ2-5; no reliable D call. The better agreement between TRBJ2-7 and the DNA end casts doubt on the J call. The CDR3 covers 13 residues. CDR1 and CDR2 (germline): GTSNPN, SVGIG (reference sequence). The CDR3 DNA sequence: TGTGCCTGGAGCCGACTGAACTCCTACGAGCAGTACTTC. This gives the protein CAWSRLNSYEQYF.

The CDR3: CASTRDSYNEQFF. CDR3 in DNA: TGTGCCAGCACCCGGGACAGTTACAATGAGCAGTTCTTC. This chain joins TRBV2 and TRBJ2-1, with 7 bases matching TRBD1. The J segment lost 4 bases and the V segment lost 7 bases, leaving 4 bases of the junction unmatched. Germline lookup yields CDR1 SNHLY and CDR2 FYNNEI. CDR3 size: 13 residues.

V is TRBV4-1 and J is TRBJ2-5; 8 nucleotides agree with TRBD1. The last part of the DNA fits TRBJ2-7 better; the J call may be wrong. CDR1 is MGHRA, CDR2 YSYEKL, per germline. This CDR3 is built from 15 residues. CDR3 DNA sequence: TGCGCCAGCAGCCAAGGGACAGGGAGATTCTACGAGCAGTACTTC. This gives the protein CASSQGTGRFYEQYF.